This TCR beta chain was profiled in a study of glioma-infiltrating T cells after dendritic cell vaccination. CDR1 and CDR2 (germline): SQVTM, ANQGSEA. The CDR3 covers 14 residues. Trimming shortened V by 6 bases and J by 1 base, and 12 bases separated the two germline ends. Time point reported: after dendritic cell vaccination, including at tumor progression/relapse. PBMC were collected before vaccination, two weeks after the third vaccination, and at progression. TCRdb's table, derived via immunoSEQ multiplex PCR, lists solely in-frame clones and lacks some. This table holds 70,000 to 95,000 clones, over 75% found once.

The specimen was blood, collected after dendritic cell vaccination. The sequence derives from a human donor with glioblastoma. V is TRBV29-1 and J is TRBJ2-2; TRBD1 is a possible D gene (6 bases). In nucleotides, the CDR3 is TGCAGCGTCATGCCGGGACAGAACACCGGGGAGCTGTTTTTT. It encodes CSVMPGQNTGELFF.